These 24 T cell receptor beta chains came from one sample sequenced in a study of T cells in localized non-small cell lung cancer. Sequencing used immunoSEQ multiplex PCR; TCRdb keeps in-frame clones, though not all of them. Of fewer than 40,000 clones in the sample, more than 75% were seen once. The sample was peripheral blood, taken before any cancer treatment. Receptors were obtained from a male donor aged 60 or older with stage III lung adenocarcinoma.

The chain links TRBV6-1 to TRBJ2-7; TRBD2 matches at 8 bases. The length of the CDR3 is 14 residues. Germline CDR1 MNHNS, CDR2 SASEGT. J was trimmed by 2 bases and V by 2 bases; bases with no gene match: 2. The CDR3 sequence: CASSERLATYEQYF. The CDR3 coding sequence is TGTGCCAGCAGTGAAAGACTAGCGACCTACGAGCAGTACTTC.

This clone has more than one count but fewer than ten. The CDR3 region is CASRTLGSYNEQFF. In DNA form, the CDR3 reads TGTGCCAGCAGAACCCTGGGCTCCTACAATGAGCAGTTCTTC. This chain links TRBV2 with TRBJ2-1, with D unclear. This CDR3 is 14 amino acids long. V was shortened by 6 bases and J by 0 bases, with 9 bases between the two germline ends. Germline loops: CDR1 SNHLY, CDR2 FYNNEI.

CDR3 sequence (DNA): TGTGCCAGCAGTGCGGCACTAGCGGGGGGGCTGGTCGATGAGCAGTTCTTC. This sequence encodes CASSAALAGGLVDEQFF. The chain recombines TRBV6-1 with TRBJ2-1, with 13 nucleotides matching TRBD2. The V gene end was trimmed by 4 bases and the J gene end by 8 bases; junction bases not matched to a gene: 11. Per germline, CDR1 MNHNS and CDR2 SASEGT. The CDR3 runs 17 residues.

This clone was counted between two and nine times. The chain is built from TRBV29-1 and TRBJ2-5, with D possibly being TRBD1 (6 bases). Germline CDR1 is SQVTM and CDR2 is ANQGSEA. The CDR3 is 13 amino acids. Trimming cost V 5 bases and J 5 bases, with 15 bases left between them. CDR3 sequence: CSVSQGPMETQYF. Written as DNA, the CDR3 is TGCAGCGTTTCCCAGGGGCCGATGGAGACCCAGTACTTC.

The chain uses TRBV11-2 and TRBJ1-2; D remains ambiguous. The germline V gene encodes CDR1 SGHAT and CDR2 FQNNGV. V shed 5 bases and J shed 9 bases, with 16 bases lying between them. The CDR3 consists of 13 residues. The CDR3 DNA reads TGTGCCAGCAGCCCCGGGCCCCGCGAAAGCTACACCTTC. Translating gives CASSPGPRESYTF.

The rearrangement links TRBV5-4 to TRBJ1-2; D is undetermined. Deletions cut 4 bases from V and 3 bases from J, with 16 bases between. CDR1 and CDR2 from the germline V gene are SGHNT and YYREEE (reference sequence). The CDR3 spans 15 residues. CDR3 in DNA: TGTGCCAGCAGCGTAAACTCCGAGGCCTACTATGGCTACACCTTC. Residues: CASSVNSEAYYGYTF.

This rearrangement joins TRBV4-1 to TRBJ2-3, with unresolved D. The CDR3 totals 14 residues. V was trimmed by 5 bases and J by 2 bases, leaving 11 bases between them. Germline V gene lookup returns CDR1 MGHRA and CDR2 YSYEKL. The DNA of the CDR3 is TGCGCCAGCAGCAAACCCCCAGACACAGATACGCAGTATTTT. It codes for CASSKPPDTDTQYF.

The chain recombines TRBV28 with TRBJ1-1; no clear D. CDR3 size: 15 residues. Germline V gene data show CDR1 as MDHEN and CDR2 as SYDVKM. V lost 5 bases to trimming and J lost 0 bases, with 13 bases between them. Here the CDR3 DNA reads TGTGCCAGCAGTCCGCCGACGGGCGTGAACACTGAAGCTTTCTTT. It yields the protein CASSPPTGVNTEAFF.

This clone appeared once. Here the CDR3 DNA reads TGTGCCACCGCGGACGGGGGGCGCACCGGGGAGCTGTTTTTT. This sequence encodes CATADGGRTGELFF. The rearrangement joins TRBV6-5 to TRBJ2-2; D perhaps matches TRBD2 (7 bases). The V end lost 10 bases, the J end lost 4 bases, and 16 bases lay between the germline ends. The CDR3 runs 14 residues. Germline CDR1 reads MNHEY; CDR2 reads SVGAGI.

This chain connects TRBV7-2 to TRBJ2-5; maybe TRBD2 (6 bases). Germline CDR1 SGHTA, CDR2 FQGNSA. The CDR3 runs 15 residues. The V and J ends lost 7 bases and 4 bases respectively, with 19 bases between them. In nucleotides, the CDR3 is TGTGCCAGCACCCTCACGCGGGGACTGGTAGAGACCCAGTACTTC. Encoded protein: CASTLTRGLVETQYF.

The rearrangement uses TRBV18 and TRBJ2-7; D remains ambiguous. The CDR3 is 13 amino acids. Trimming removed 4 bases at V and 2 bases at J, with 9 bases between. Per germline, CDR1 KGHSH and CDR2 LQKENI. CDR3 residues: CASSQGFTYEQYF. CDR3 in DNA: TGTGCCAGCTCACAGGGTTTTACCTACGAGCAGTACTTC. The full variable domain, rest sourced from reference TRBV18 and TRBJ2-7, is NAGVMQNPRHLVRRRGQEARLRCSPMKGHSHVYWYRQLPEEGLKFMVYLQKENIIDESGMPKERFSAEFPKEGPSILRIQQVVRGDSAAYFCASSQGFTYEQYFGPGTRLTVT.

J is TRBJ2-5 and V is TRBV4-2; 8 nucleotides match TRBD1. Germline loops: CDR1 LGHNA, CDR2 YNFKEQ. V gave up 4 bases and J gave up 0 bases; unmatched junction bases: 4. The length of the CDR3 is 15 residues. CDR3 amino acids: CASSLGTGYQETQYF. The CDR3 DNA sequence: TGTGCCAGCAGCCTAGGGACAGGATACCAAGAGACCCAGTACTTC.

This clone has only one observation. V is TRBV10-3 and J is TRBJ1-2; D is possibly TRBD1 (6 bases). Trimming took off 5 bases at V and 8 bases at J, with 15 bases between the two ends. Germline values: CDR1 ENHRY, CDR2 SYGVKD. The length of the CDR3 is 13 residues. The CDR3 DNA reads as TGTGCCATCAGTCAAACAGGGTCTTCAGGCTACACCTTC. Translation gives CAISQTGSSGYTF.

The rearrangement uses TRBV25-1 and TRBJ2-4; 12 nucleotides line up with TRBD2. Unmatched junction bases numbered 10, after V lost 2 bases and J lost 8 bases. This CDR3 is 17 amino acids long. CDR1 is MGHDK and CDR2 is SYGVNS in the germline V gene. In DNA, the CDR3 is TGTGCCAGCAGTGAAGGTGCTAGCGGGAGGGCCGGAGACATTCAGTACTTC. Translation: CASSEGASGRAGDIQYF.

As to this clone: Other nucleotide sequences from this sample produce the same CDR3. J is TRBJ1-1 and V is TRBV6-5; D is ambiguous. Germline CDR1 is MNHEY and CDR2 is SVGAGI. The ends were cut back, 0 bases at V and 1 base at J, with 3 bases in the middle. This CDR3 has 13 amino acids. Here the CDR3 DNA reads TGTGCCAGCAGTTACTCAAGGAACACTGAAGCTTTCTTT. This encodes CASSYSRNTEAFF.

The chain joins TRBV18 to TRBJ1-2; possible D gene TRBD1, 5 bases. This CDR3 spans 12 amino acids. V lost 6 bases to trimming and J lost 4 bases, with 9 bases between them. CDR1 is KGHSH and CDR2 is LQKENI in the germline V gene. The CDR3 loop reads CASSLQVYGYTF. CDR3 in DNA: TGTGCCAGCTCGTTACAGGTCTATGGCTACACCTTC.

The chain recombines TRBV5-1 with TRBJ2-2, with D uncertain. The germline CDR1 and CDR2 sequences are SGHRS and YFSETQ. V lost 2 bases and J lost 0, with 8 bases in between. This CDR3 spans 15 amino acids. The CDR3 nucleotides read TGCGCCAGCAGCTTAGCTAGAGCGAACACCGGGGAGCTGTTTTTT. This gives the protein CASSLARANTGELFF.

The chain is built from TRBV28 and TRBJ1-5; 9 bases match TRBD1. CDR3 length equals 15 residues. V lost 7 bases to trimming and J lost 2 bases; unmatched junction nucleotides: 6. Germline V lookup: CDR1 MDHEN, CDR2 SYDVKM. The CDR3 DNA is TGTGCCAGCATCTCACAGGGGGCCGGCAATCAGCCCCAGCATTTT. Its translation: CASISQGAGNQPQHF.

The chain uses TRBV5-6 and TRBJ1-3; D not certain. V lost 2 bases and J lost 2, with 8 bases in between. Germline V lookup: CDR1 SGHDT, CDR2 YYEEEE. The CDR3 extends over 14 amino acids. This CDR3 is CASSFSYTGNTIYF. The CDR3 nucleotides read TGTGCCAGCAGCTTCTCCTATACTGGAAACACCATATATTTT.

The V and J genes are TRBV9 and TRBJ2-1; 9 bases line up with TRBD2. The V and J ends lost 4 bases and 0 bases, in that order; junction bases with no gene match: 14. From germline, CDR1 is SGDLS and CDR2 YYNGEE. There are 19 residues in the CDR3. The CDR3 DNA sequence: TGTGCCAGCAGCCCCAGTAGGGCGGGGGGGACCCTCTCCTACAATGAGCAGTTCTTC. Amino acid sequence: CASSPSRAGGTLSYNEQFF.

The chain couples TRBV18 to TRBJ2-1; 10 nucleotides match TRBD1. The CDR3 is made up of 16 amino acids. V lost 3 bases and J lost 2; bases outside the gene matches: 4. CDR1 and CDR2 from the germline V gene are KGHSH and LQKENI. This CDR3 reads CASSPRTGGTYNEQFF. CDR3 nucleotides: TGTGCCAGCTCACCCCGGACAGGGGGAACCTACAATGAGCAGTTCTTC.

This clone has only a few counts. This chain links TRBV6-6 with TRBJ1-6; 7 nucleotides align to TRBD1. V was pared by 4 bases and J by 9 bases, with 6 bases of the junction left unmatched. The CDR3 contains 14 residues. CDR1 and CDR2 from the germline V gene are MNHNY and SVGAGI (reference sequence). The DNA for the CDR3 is TGTGCCAGCAGTTTTTGGACAGGCGGTTCACCCCTCCACTTT. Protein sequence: CASSFWTGGSPLHF.

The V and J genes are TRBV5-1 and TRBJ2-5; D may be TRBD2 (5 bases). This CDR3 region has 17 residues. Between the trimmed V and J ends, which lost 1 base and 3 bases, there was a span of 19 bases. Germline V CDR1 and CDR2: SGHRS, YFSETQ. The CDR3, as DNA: TGCGCCAGCAGCTTGAATCAAGGAGGAGGTCTAGAAGAGACCCAGTACTTC. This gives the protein CASSLNQGGGLEETQYF.

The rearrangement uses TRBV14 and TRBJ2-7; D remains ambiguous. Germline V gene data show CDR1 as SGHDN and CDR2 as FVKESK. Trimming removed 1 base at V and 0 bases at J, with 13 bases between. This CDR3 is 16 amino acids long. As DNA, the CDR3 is TGTGCCAGCAGCCAAGCAGGAACTGCATACTCCTACGAGCAGTACTTC. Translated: CASSQAGTAYSYEQYF. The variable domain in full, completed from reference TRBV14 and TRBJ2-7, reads EAGVTQFPSHSVIEKGQTVTLRCDPISGHDNLYWYRRVMGKEIKFLLHFVKESKQDESGMPNNRFLAERTGGTYSTLKVQPAELEDSGVYFCASSQAGTAYSYEQYFGPGTRLTVT.